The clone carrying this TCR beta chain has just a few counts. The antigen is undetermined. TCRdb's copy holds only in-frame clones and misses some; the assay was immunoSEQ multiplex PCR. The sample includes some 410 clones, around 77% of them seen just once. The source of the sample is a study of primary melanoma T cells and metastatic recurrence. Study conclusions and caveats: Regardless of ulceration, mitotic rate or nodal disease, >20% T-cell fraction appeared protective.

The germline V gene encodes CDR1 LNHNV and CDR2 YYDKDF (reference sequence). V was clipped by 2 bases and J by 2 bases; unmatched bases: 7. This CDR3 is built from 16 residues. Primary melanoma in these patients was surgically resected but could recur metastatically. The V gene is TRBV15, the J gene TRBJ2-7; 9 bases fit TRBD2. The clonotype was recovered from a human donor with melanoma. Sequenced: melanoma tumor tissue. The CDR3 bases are TGTGCCACCAGCAGAAGAAGGACTAGCGCCACCTACGAGCAGTACTTC. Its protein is CATSRRRTSATYEQYF.